A selection of T cell receptor beta chains follows, all from one sample in a study of shared clonotypes between healthy human individuals. Assay used: immunoSEQ multiplex PCR; TCRdb lists only in-frame clones, some missing. The table records roughly 2.1 million clones, 90% to 95% of them present only once. Sequencing used naive CD8+ T cells from PBMCs. Receptors were obtained from a young man in good health. Some clones in this sample may be carry-over from other donors' samples. Each CDR3 is given without its conserved first and last residue. The order of the fields is J gene, V gene, CDR3 protein.

TRBJ2-5 TRBV9 ASSVERGQETQY
TRBJ2-2 TRBV28 ASSLVRTGELF
TRBJ2-7 TRBV5-1 ASGPRGAYEQY
TRBJ1-5 TRBV7-6 ASSLAGQGDQPQH
TRBJ2-7 TRBV5-6 ASSSVNRGDEQY
TRBJ2-7 TRBV5-1 ASSLGDHYEQY
TRBJ1-2 TRBV29-1 SVVGQGAGNYGYT
TRBJ1-1 TRBV11-3 ASSVFMGAF
TRBJ2-7 TRBV15 ATSRTVSYEQY
TRBJ2-7 TRBV4-1 ASSPGREVEQY
TRBJ2-2 TRBV19 ASSAQYANTGELF